The T cell receptor (beta chain) described here comes from a study of vaccination and CD4 T cells after COVID-19. Across the study: Two Hispanic individuals were among six male and four female convalescent patients.

Concerning this clonotype itself: The antigen remains undetermined. Compared with germline, one end of the junction differs, possibly owing to a read error.

Germline V CDR1 and CDR2: LNHDA, SQIVND (reference sequence). The CDR3 is made up of 13 amino acids. The treatment was: roughly 11-day PBMC culture with coronavirus spike peptide pools or control peptides (ViraFEST assay). It was before the COVID-19 pandemic (2011-2018) that the unexposed donor's CD4+ T cells were collected. The ViraFEST method relied on peptide pools to expand antigen-specific T cells, followed by TCR sequencing. Cultured CD4+ T-cell DNA underwent Oncomine TCR Beta short-read sequencing. DNA came from CD4+ T cells after culture. Each CDR3 protein is one row after TCRdb ran MiXCR on the PCR reads. There are about 7,000 distinct CDR3 sequences in the sample; around 33% occur only once, and 9.5% to 13% lies in the top ten. Study-level findings and limits: Only post-vaccination samples contained a median approximately 84% of the reactive clones in convalescent patients. Relatively few convalescent patients and no early post-infection timepoints were analyzed.

Sequencing was carried out using CD4+ T cells from blood, cultured in vitro. The clonotype was recovered from a human donor in good health. This chain joins TRBV19 and TRBJ1-2; D unresolved. The CDR3 coding sequence is TGTGCCAGTAGTCTAGACTGGATCTATGGCTACACCTTC. Its protein is CASSLDWIYGYTF.